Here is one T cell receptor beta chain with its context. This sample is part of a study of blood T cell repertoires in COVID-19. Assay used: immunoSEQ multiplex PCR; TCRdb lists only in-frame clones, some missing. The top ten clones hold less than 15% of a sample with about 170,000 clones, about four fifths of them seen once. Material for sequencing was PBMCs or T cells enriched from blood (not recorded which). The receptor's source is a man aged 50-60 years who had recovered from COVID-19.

CDR3 sequence: CASNTPGAVREKLFF. The CDR3, as DNA: TGTGCCAGTAACACGCCAGGGGCGGTCCGTGAAAAACTGTTTTTT. This chain joins TRBV19 and TRBJ1-4; D might be TRBD1 (6 bases). Germline loops: CDR1 LNHDA, CDR2 SQIVND (reference sequence). The CDR3 extends over 15 amino acids. V shed 7 bases and J shed 7 bases, with 19 bases lying between them.